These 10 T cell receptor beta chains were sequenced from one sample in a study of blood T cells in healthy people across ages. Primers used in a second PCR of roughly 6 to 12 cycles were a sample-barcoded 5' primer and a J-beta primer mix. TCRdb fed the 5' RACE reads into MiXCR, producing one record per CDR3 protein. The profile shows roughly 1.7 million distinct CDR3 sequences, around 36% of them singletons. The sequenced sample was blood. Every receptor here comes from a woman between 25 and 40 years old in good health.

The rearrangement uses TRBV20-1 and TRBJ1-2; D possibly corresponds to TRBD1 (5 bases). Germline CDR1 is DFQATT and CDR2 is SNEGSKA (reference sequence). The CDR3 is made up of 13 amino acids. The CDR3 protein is CGAAASQNYGYTF. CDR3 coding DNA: TGCGGGGCGGCGGCCAGCCAAAACTATGGCTACACCTTC.

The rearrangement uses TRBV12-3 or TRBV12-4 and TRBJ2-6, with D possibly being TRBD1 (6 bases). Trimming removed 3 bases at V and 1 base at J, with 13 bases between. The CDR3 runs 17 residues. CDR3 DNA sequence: TGTGCCAGCAGTTTCCTACAGGGCTCTTCTGGGGCCAACGTCCTGACTTTC. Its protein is CASSFLQGSSGANVLTF.

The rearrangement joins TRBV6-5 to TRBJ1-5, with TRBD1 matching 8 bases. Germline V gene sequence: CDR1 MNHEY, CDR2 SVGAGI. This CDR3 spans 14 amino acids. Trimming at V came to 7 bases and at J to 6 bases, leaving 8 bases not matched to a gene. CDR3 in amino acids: CASTPDRGGQPQHF. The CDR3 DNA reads TGTGCCAGCACCCCAGACAGGGGTGGTCAGCCCCAGCATTTT.

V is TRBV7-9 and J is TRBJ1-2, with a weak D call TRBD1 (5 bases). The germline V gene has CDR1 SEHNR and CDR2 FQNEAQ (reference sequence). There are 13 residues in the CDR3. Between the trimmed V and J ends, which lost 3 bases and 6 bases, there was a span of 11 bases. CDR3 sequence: CASSFRAGHGYTF. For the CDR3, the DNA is TGTGCCAGCAGCTTTAGGGCAGGGCATGGCTACACCTTC.

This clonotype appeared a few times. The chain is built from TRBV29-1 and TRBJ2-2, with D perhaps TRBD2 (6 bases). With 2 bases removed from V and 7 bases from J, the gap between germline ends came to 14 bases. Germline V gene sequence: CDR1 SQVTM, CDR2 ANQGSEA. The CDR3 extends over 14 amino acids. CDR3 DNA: TGCAGCGTTGAACTGGCGGGGATTGTCGGGGAGCTGTTTTTT. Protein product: CSVELAGIVGELFF.

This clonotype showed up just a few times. As DNA, the CDR3 is TGCAGTGCTAGTTTCGGGGCACTAGGGGTCTCGGGGGGCTACACCTTC. Its translation is CSASFGALGVSGGYTF. The chain combines TRBV20-1 with TRBJ1-2; tentatively, D is TRBD1 (5 bases). Germline V gives CDR1 DFQATT, CDR2 SNEGSKA (reference sequence). CDR3 length: 16 residues. Trimming took off 3 bases at V and 8 bases at J, with 25 bases between the two ends.

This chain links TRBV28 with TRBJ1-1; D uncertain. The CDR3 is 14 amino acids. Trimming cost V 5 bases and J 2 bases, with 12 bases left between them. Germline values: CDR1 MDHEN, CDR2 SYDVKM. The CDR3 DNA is TGTGCCAGCAGTCCCTTGGGTCCAAACACTGAAGCTTTCTTT. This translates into CASSPLGPNTEAFF.

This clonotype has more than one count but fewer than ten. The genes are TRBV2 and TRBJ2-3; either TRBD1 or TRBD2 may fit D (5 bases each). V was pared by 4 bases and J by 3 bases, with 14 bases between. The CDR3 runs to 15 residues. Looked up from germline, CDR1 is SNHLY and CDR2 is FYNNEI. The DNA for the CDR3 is TGTGCCAGCAGTGCGGAGGCAGGGCGAACAGATACGCAGTATTTT. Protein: CASSAEAGRTDTQYF.

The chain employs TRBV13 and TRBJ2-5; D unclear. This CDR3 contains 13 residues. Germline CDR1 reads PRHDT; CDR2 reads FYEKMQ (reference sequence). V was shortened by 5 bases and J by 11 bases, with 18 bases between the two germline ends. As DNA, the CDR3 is TGTGCCAGCAGCCCAGAGTGGGCTAAAGAGCAGTACTTC. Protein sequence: CASSPEWAKEQYF.

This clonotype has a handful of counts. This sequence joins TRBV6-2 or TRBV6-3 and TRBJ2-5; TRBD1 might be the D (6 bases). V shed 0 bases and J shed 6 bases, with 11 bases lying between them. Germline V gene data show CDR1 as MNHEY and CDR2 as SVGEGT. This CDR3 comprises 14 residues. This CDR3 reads CASSYSWGRKTQYF. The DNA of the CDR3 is TGTGCCAGCAGTTACTCGTGGGGGCGGAAGACCCAGTACTTC.